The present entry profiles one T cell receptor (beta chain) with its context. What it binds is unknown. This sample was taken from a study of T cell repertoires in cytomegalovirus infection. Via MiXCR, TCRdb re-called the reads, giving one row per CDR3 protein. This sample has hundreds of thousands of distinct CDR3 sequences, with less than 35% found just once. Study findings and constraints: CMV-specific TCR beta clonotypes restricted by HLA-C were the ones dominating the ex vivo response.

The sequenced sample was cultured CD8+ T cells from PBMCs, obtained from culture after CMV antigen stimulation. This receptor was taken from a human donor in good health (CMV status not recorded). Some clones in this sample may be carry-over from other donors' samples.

CDR3 region: CASSLADRVGEAFF. DNA of the CDR3: TGTGCCAGCAGCTTGGCGGACAGGGTGGGTGAAGCTTTCTTT. The V gene is TRBV5-5, the J gene TRBJ1-1, with 8 bases aligning to TRBD1. Germline assignment: CDR1 SGHKS and CDR2 YYEKEE (reference sequence). The V gene end was trimmed by 0 bases and the J gene end by 7 bases; junction bases not matched to a gene: 5. CDR3 length: 14 residues.